This note documents a single TCR beta chain sequence. This clone has just a few counts. What this receptor recognizes is not known. There are no base qualities to consult, and no much larger clone falls within one base. The sample carries other DNA sequences with the same CDR3. This sample is part of a study of blood T cell repertoires in COVID-19 (dated by TCRdb to 2018 to 2020). General notes on the study: Collaborator samples came from the United States, Italy and Spain and covered acute and convalescent phases of COVID-19. Sample metadata almost always included a de-identified subject ID, COVID-19 status, age in years and sex. Samples were obtained from the ongoing ImmuneRACE study (first 160 participants) and from over 1,000 subjects provided by 6 global collaborators. The dataset comprised deeply sampled blood TCRbeta repertoires from subjects exposed to, actively infected with, or recovered from COVID-19. Where available, HLA class I and class II types were obtained from metadata supplied by the sample provider rather than from assay-based typing. The prospective study material was composed of cDNA or gDNA derived from T cells, B-cell-depleted T cells, or PBMCs. The repertoires were made available in a free public database intended to serve as a resource for research on the immune response to SARS-CoV-2.

Each collaborating institution followed its own protocols to collect whole blood in K2EDTA tubes. For TCRbeta analysis, collaborators shipped samples in one of three forms: frozen whole blood, isolated PBMCs, or DNA extracted from either of those sample types. The germline ends are 7 bases apart after V is trimmed by 1 base and J by 4 bases. Taken from cysteine to phenylalanine, the CDR3 has 13 residues. The CDR3 DNA has 39 bases and is translated from base 1. The germline V gene supplies CDR1 SGHTA and CDR2 FQGNSA. The full study reports these points: The amount of clinical and demographic metadata varied by source and participant and was provided uncurated.

The immunoSEQ Assay, a bias-controlled multiplex PCR, was used to amplify TCRbeta CDR3 regions from genomic DNA. The study's own analysis went as follows. The number of nucleated cells in each sample was estimated by amplification of reference gene primers within the assay. To quantify the absolute abundance of each unique TCRbeta CDR3 rearrangement, sequence reads were collapsed and filtered. Productive Simpson clonality was computed per sample as the square root of Simpson's diversity index over productive rearrangements. TCRdb limited this immuneACCESS table to in-frame rearrangements with V and J called. A share of clones is missing; checked studies link under half to unresolved V genes, and the rest is unexplained. V, J and clone size are those of that table, while D and trimming were read from the DNA. This sample holds about 200,000 clones; 86% were observed only once. Of the sample, 0.75% to 0.95% falls within the top ten clones.

The source material was peripheral blood. The chain is assembled from TRBV7-2 and TRBJ1-1, with a weak D call of TRBD1 (5 bases match). The receptor was isolated from a woman in her 70s with acute or convalescent COVID-19. CDR3 protein: CASSLGGSTEAFF. The DNA is TGTGCCAGCAGCTTAGGGGGCTCCACTGAAGCTTTCTTT.